This entry lists 15 T cell receptor beta chains sequenced from one sample in a study of T cell repertoires in cytomegalovirus infection. From the reads, TCRdb called clonotypes with MiXCR, one entry per CDR3 protein. The sample includes tens of thousands of distinct CDR3 sequences, around 3.8% of them seen just once. Sequenced input: PBMCs. The source is a human donor in good health (CMV status not recorded). Some clones in this sample may be carry-over from other donors' samples.

This clonotype was counted at least ten times. The chain has TRBV6-5 and TRBJ2-5, with unresolved D. V was trimmed by 0 bases and J by 2 bases, leaving 7 bases between them. The CDR3 extends over 14 amino acids. Germline assignment: CDR1 MNHEY and CDR2 SVGAGI. CDR3 sequence: CASSYSSGQETQYF. The CDR3 DNA reads TGTGCCAGCAGTTACTCGTCAGGACAAGAGACCCAGTACTTC.

The chain recombines TRBV28 with TRBJ2-7, with D possibly being TRBD2 (6 bases). CDR1 MDHEN and CDR2 SYDVKM come from the germline V gene. The CDR3 length is 13 residues. V gave up 6 bases and J gave up 0 bases, with 9 bases separating them. The CDR3 nucleotides are TGTGCCAGCAGGCGGGGACTCTCCTACGAGCAGTACTTC. Translating it yields CASRRGLSYEQYF. The full variable domain, rest sourced from reference TRBV28 and TRBJ2-7, is DVKVTQSSRYLVKRTGEKVFLECVQDMDHENMFWYRQDPGLGLRLIYFSYDVKMKEKGDIPEGYSVSREKKERFSLILESASTNQTSMYLCASRRGLSYEQYFGPGTRLTVT.

This clonotype showed up many times. The gene calls are TRBV7-2 and TRBJ1-2, with D possibly TRBD1 on 6 matching bases. CDR3 length: 16 residues. Germline CDR1 reads SGHTA; CDR2 reads FQGNSA. Trimming took off 5 bases at V and 4 bases at J, with 20 bases between the two ends. The CDR3 region is CASSNPTRQAIYGYTF. The CDR3, as DNA: TGTGCCAGCAGCAATCCCACCCGACAGGCGATCTATGGCTACACCTTC.

CDR3 in amino acids: CASSVLGANVLTF. The DNA of the CDR3 is TGTGCCAGCAGCGTCTTGGGGGCCAACGTCCTGACTTTC. The chain recombines TRBV5-5 with TRBJ2-6; D call uncertain. The germline gives CDR1 SGHKS, CDR2 YYEKEE (reference sequence). This CDR3 spans 13 amino acids. Trimming took off 4 bases at V and 4 bases at J, with 6 bases between the two ends.

This clonotype was seen at least ten times. V usage is TRBV7-2 and J usage is TRBJ1-4; tentative D call: TRBD1 (5 bases). The V gene's germline CDR1 is SGHTA and CDR2 FQGNSA. The V end was cut by 1 base, the J end by 8 bases, with 14 bases between. The CDR3 totals 15 residues. This chain's CDR3 is CASSLDQGRNEKLFF. CDR3 coding DNA: TGTGCCAGCAGCTTAGATCAGGGAAGGAACGAAAAACTGTTTTTT.

The chain is built from TRBV7-6 and TRBJ1-4; D is unresolved. The germline V and J ends were trimmed by 5 bases and 0 bases, with 10 bases remaining between them. From germline, CDR1 is SGHVS and CDR2 FNYEAQ. This CDR3 contains 15 residues. CDR3 loop: CASSVNGATNEKLFF. The DNA of the CDR3 is TGTGCCAGCAGCGTGAACGGTGCAACTAATGAAAAACTGTTTTTT. The entire variable domain, with the rest obtained from reference TRBV7-6 and TRBJ1-4, is as follows: GAGVSQSPRYKVTKRGQDVALRCDPISGHVSLYWYRQALGQGPEFLTYFNYEAQQDKSGLPNDRFSAERPEGSISTLTIQRTEQRDSAMYRCASSVNGATNEKLFFGSGTQLSVL.

This clonotype was picked up a small number of times. This chain joins TRBV7-2 and TRBJ2-1; 7 bases align to TRBD2. V shed 5 bases, J shed 15 bases, and the junction held 10 bases outside the gene matches. The CDR3 contains 12 residues. Germline V gives CDR1 SGHTA, CDR2 FQGNSA. In DNA, the CDR3 is TGTGCCAGCAGCGCCGAGCGGGATGGCCTGTTCTTC. Protein product: CASSAERDGLFF.

The sample holds many counts of this clonotype. The chain is built from TRBV7-2 and TRBJ2-1, with TRBD2 matching 7 bases. The CDR3 has 14 residues. In germline, CDR1 is SGHTA, CDR2 FQGNSA. The V segment lost 6 bases and the J segment 4 bases; nucleotides outside the gene matches: 6. The CDR3: CASRPGGSYNEQFF. CDR3 sequence (DNA): TGTGCCAGCAGACCGGGAGGATCGTACAATGAGCAGTTCTTC.

This clonotype was seen ten or more times. V gene TRBV7-2 combines with J gene TRBJ2-1; 8 positions match TRBD1. The V gene end was trimmed by 5 bases and the J gene end by 15 bases; junction bases not matched to a gene: 6. Germline V gene sequence: CDR1 SGHTA, CDR2 FQGNSA. The CDR3 is 11 amino acids. CDR3 residues: CASSADRVTFF. The CDR3 DNA follows: TGTGCCAGCAGCGCGGACAGGGTTACGTTCTTC.

This clonotype showed up many times. This chain links TRBV4-2 with TRBJ2-5; D is unresolved. This CDR3 comprises 13 residues. Trimming shortened V by 1 base and J by 5 bases, and 8 bases separated the two germline ends. Germline V gene sequence: CDR1 LGHNA, CDR2 YNFKEQ. The CDR3 sequence: CASSQALGETQYF. DNA of the CDR3: TGTGCCAGCAGCCAAGCCCTCGGGGAGACCCAGTACTTC.

This clonotype was recorded at least ten times. The chain is built from TRBV28 and TRBJ1-4, with TRBD1 matching 8 bases. CDR1 is MDHEN and CDR2 is SYDVKM in the germline V gene. Trimming took 5 bases from V and 8 from J; bases not matched to a gene: 7. CDR3 length equals 14 residues. CDR3 in amino acids: CASSDGQGMEKLFF. CDR3 DNA: TGTGCCAGCAGTGACGGACAGGGTATGGAAAAACTGTTTTTT.

This clonotype occurred many times. The chain has TRBV28 and TRBJ2-7; 9 bases map to TRBD1. The trim removed 5 bases at V and 6 bases at J, leaving 14 bases unmatched. CDR3 size: 16 residues. Germline V gene data show CDR1 as MDHEN and CDR2 as SYDVKM. The CDR3 sequence is CASSIGTGPRGGEQYF. CDR3 sequence (DNA): TGTGCCAGCAGTATCGGGACAGGGCCCCGAGGAGGCGAGCAGTACTTC.

This clonotype was counted at least ten times. This CDR3 is CASSSPLVRGAQYF. DNA for the CDR3: TGTGCCAGCAGCTCGCCCCTCGTGCGGGGGGCGCAGTATTTT. The chain is built from TRBV7-4 and TRBJ2-3, with TRBD2 identical over 8 bases. Germline values: CDR1 SGHVT, CDR2 SQSDAQ. CDR3 size: 14 residues. With V trimmed by 4 bases and J by 10 bases, 10 bases remained unmatched. Full variable domain (rest looked up from reference TRBV7-4 and TRBJ2-3): GAGVSQSPRYKVAKRGRDVALRCDSISGHVTLYWYRQTLGQGSEVLTYSQSDAQRDKSGRPSGRFSAERPERSVSTLKIQRTEQGDSAVYLCASSSPLVRGAQYFGPGTRLTVL.

There are many counts of this clonotype. J is TRBJ1-5 and V is TRBV19, with 8 bases matching TRBD1. The CDR3 consists of 15 residues. Germline CDR1 and CDR2: LNHDA and SQIVND (reference sequence). Germline trimming cut 3 bases from V and 5 bases from J; bases unmatched to any gene: 6. The DNA for the CDR3 is TGTGCCAGTAGTATTTTCGCAGGGGGCCATCAGCCCCAGCATTTT. It codes for CASSIFAGGHQPQHF.

This clonotype was counted at least ten times. The V and J genes are TRBV6-8 and TRBJ2-7, with D perhaps given as TRBD1 or TRBD2 (5 bases each). Trimming cost V 6 bases and J 4 bases, with 22 bases left between them. The CDR3 extends over 16 amino acids. CDR1 and CDR2 from the germline V gene are MNHGY and SAAAGT. The CDR3 sequence is CASRGPTAAREYEQYF. CDR3 nucleotides: TGTGCCAGCAGGGGACCAACTGCGGCCAGAGAATACGAGCAGTACTTC.